Listed below are T cell receptor beta chains from one sample, sequenced in a study of blood T cell repertoires in COVID-19. Sequencing used immunoSEQ multiplex PCR; TCRdb keeps in-frame clones, though not all of them. This table has roughly 400,000 clones, 75% to 90% appearing once. What was sequenced was PBMCs or T cells enriched from blood (not recorded which). Receptor source: a man younger than 45 who had recovered from COVID-19. Each CDR3 is given with its conserved first and last residue. The order of the fields is J gene, D gene, V gene, clone size, CDR3 DNA, CDR3 protein. The D gene is left open where the match is weak. Size is omitted from some rows. Given values are once, few, many or a class for expanded clones.

>TRBJ1-5|.|TRBV5-1|.
TGCGCCAGCAGCTTGTCAGTCGGGGGCAATCAGCCCCAGCATTTT
CASSLSVGGNQPQHF
>TRBJ1-5|.|TRBV19|.
TGTGCCAGTAGTATAGTCGGACAGACCAATCAGCCCCAGCATTTT
CASSIVGQTNQPQHF
>TRBJ2-3|TRBD1|TRBV19|.
TGTGCCAGTAGTCCCCGGACAGGGCGGGGAGATACGCAGTATTTT
CASSPRTGRGDTQYF
>TRBJ1-5|.|TRBV6-5|.
TGTGCCAGCAGTCTATGGCGGGGGAGCAATCAGCCCCAGCATTTT
CASSLWRGSNQPQHF
>TRBJ2-7|TRBD1|TRBV28|.
TGTGCCAGCAGTTTCGCGACAGGGGGAACCTACGAGCAGTACTTC
CASSFATGGTYEQYF
>TRBJ2-7|.|TRBV4-1|.
TGCGCCAGCAGCCTAGGCGGGCAGGGGTTCCACGAGCAGTACTTC
CASSLGGQGFHEQYF
>TRBJ2-7|TRBD1|TRBV20-1|.
TGCAGTGCTAATGATCGGACAGGGAATTACGAGCAGTACTTC
CSANDRTGNYEQYF
>TRBJ2-6|.|TRBV5-4|.
TGTGCCAGCAGTATACCAGGGAACGGGGCCAACGTCCTGACTTTC
CASSIPGNGANVLTF
>TRBJ2-3|.|TRBV29-1|.
TGCAGCGTGGGGACTTCTCCCTTAACAGATACGCAGTATTTT
CSVGTSPLTDTQYF
>TRBJ1-2|TRBD1|TRBV28|.
TGTGCCAGCAGTTTAGGGACAGGGATCTATGGCTACACCTTC
CASSLGTGIYGYTF
>TRBJ1-5|TRBD1|TRBV12-5|once
TGTGCTAGTGGTTTGGTACTAGTCCGGGACAGGGTGCATCAGCCCCAGCATTTT
CASGLVLVRDRVHQPQHF